This TCR beta chain was sequenced for a study of OX40 agonist ivuxolimab in advanced cancers. Study-wide context: The treatment was a fully human IgG2 OX40 agonist, ivuxolimab.

The CDR3 is made up of 15 amino acids. The germline gives CDR1 LNHDA, CDR2 SQIVND (reference sequence). V lost 1 base and J 0 bases, leaving 7 bases between the germline ends. Sequenced by immunoSEQ multiplex PCR; TCRdb stores in-frame clones only, minus some. The data show about 30,000 clones, more than 70% seen once. The sample was CD4+ or CD8+ T cells sorted from blood, taken in a trial of the OX40 agonist ivuxolimab. V usage is TRBV19 and J usage is TRBJ2-1; D not certain. The TCR comes from an adult with an advanced solid tumor such as melanoma, head and neck, liver or kidney cancer. CDR3 bases: TGTGCCAGTAGTATAGCCGCGAGCTCCTACAATGAGCAGTTCTTC. This codes for CASSIAASSYNEQFF.